The clone carrying this TCR beta chain occurred once. The antigen is not known. Sequencing was at deep level. TCRdb's copy holds only in-frame clones and misses some; the assay was immunoSEQ multiplex PCR. The sample carries some 2 million clones, 90% to 95% recorded once. This record belongs to a study of shared clonotypes between healthy human individuals. Study-wide results and caveats: Naive subsets, compared against memory subsets, generally had larger estimated richness values. Approximately 4.6% of naive CD4 clonotypes were shared across a handful of donors. Sorted-subset samples were not fully sequenced, rarefaction indicated.

There are 24 residues in the CDR3. CDR1 and CDR2 from the germline V gene are SNHLY and FYNNEI. The V gene lost 4 bases and the J gene lost 0 bases, with 37 bases spanning the gap. The chain has TRBV2 and TRBJ2-1, with D tentatively TRBD2 (6 bases). The sequence derives from a man in his late teens or twenties in good health. Sequencing input: naive CD4+ T cells sorted from blood. Subset noted: CD45RA+ positively selected. DNA for the CDR3: TGTGCCAGCAGTGTGCCGGGGGACTCCGCAGGTCTTTTAGGCGGCCCGAGCTCCTACAATGAGCAGTTCTTC. Its protein product is CASSVPGDSAGLLGGPSSYNEQFF.